The 18 T cell receptor beta chains presented below share a single source sample, sequenced in a study of blood T cell repertoires in COVID-19. The data were produced by immunoSEQ multiplex PCR, yet TCRdb's version contains in-frame clones alone and is incomplete. The sample lists about 280,000 clones, 91% occurring once. Source material: PBMCs or T cells enriched from blood (not recorded which). Every receptor here comes from a man in his forties who had been exposed to COVID-19.

The rearrangement joins TRBV28 to TRBJ2-7, with D unclear. V lost 8 bases and J 3 bases, leaving 23 bases between the germline ends. Germline values: CDR1 MDHEN, CDR2 SYDVKM. This CDR3 spans 16 amino acids. CDR3 DNA: TGTGCCAGCCCCCCTCGGTTGATGGTAACGGGCTACGAGCAGTACTTC. This codes for CASPPRLMVTGYEQYF.

The chain employs TRBV28 and TRBJ2-7; D perhaps matches TRBD1 (5 bases). Germline-derived CDR1 and CDR2 are MDHEN and SYDVKM. Trimming stripped 2 bases from V and 1 base from J, with 21 bases between. CDR3 length equals 18 residues. The chain's CDR3 is CASSLGQGKVLGSYEQYF. As DNA, the CDR3 is TGTGCCAGCAGTTTAGGGCAGGGAAAAGTTTTAGGGTCCTACGAGCAGTACTTC.

The CDR3 spells CAWSQRGGRGSPLHF. CDR3 in DNA: TGTGCCTGGAGTCAACGGGGGGGACGAGGTTCACCCCTCCACTTT. V and J are TRBV30 and TRBJ1-6, with a possible D match to TRBD1 (5 bases). This CDR3 is built from 15 residues. Germline CDR1 reads GTSNPN; CDR2 reads SVGIG (reference sequence). V lost 2 bases to trimming and J lost 9 bases, with 17 bases between them.

This chain connects TRBV28 to TRBJ2-4, with TRBD2 matching over 7 bases. Unmatched junction bases numbered 5, after V lost 6 bases and J lost 0 bases. CDR1 is MDHEN and CDR2 is SYDVKM in the germline V gene. This CDR3 spans 15 amino acids. The CDR3 DNA is TGTGCCAGCAGCCTGGGAGGGTTAGCCAAAAACATTCAGTACTTC. It yields the protein CASSLGGLAKNIQYF.

The V and J genes are TRBV11-3 and TRBJ1-2, with D unresolved. V was clipped by 5 bases and J by 6 bases, with 16 bases between them. Germline CDR1 reads SGHNT; CDR2 reads YENEEA. This CDR3 comprises 14 residues. In DNA, the CDR3 is TGTGCCAGCAGCAAGACCAAGGAGCCCCATGGCTACACCTTC. Encoded protein: CASSKTKEPHGYTF.

The chain combines TRBV3-1 (or the pseudogene TRBV3-2) with TRBJ2-2; no definite D call. The germline gives CDR1 LGHDT, CDR2 YNNKEL (reference sequence). Trimming stripped 4 bases from V and 5 bases from J, with 14 bases between. The CDR3 has 15 residues. CDR3 residues: CASSLVYSSTGELFF. The CDR3 nucleotides are TGTGCCAGCAGCCTAGTTTACAGTTCAACCGGGGAGCTGTTTTTT.

The chain joins TRBV4-1 to TRBJ1-2, with 8 positions matching TRBD1. J was trimmed by 4 bases and V by 4 bases; bases with no gene match: 11. This CDR3 region has 16 residues. The germline V gene has CDR1 MGHRA and CDR2 YSYEKL. CDR3 amino acids: CASSRLNRGMSYGYTF. The CDR3 DNA reads as TGCGCCAGCAGCCGGCTAAACAGGGGGATGTCCTATGGCTACACCTTC.

The chain joins TRBV28 to TRBJ1-2; possible D gene TRBD1, 6 bases. Germline V gene lookup returns CDR1 MDHEN and CDR2 SYDVKM. The CDR3 runs 14 residues. V shed 7 bases and J shed 4 bases, with 16 bases lying between them. In DNA form, the CDR3 reads TGTGCCAGCATCGGACAGACTGATTTCTATGGCTACACCTTC. Its protein is CASIGQTDFYGYTF.

J is TRBJ2-7 and V is TRBV2; 7 bases fit TRBD1. The CDR3 loop spans 15 amino acids. Germline V CDR1 and CDR2: SNHLY, FYNNEI. The V segment lost 4 bases and the J segment 10 bases; nucleotides outside the gene matches: 16. CDR3 bases: TGTGCCAGCAGTGGGATAACAGGGGTTACACGCACCCAGTACTTC. Amino acid sequence: CASSGITGVTRTQYF.

The V call is TRBV18, the J call TRBJ2-2, with D unresolved. This CDR3 comprises 17 residues. Germline loops: CDR1 KGHSH, CDR2 LQKENI. Trimming removed 0 bases at V and 0 bases at J, with 11 bases between. The CDR3 sequence is CASSPPPSVPNTGELFF. In nucleotides, the CDR3 is TGTGCCAGCTCACCACCGCCATCAGTACCGAACACCGGGGAGCTGTTTTTT.

V and J are TRBV28 and TRBJ2-3, with TRBD2 matching over 12 bases. CDR3 length equals 16 residues. Germline lookup yields CDR1 MDHEN and CDR2 SYDVKM. After removal of 1 base from V and 4 bases from J, the junction contained 3 bases not matched to a gene. CDR3 protein: CASSLSPSGRADTQYF. CDR3 sequence (DNA): TGTGCCAGCAGTTTATCACCTAGCGGGAGGGCAGATACGCAGTATTTT.

About this clone: This CDR3 is also generated by other DNA sequences in the sample. The genes are TRBV19 and TRBJ1-1; D gene unclear. V was clipped by 3 bases and J by 0 bases, with 5 bases between them. The germline CDR1 and CDR2 sequences are LNHDA and SQIVND (reference sequence). The CDR3 sequence is 13 residues long. CDR3 amino acids: CASSIAVNTEAFF. CDR3 in DNA: TGTGCCAGTAGTATCGCGGTGAACACTGAAGCTTTCTTT.

This rearrangement joins TRBV6-5 to TRBJ2-7; TRBD1 is a possible D gene (5 bases). Germline V gene data show CDR1 as MNHEY and CDR2 as SVGAGI. V was cut by 4 bases and J by 3 bases, with 16 bases left in between. The CDR3 runs to 15 residues. The CDR3 sequence is CASSSRIGQGYEQYF. CDR3 nucleotides: TGTGCCAGCAGTTCCCGTATTGGGCAGGGCTACGAGCAGTACTTC.

This rearrangement joins TRBV5-4 to TRBJ2-1, with TRBD2 matching 7 bases. Germline loops: CDR1 SGHNT, CDR2 YYREEE (reference sequence). The V gene end was trimmed by 5 bases and the J gene end by 8 bases; junction bases not matched to a gene: 7. This CDR3 has 13 amino acids. The CDR3: CASSFAGAYEQFF. CDR3 in DNA: TGTGCCAGCAGTTTTGCGGGAGCCTATGAGCAGTTCTTC.

The rearrangement links TRBV10-2 to TRBJ1-5; the D gene is possibly TRBD1 (5 bases). CDR1 and CDR2 from the germline V gene are WSHSY and SAAADI. The germline V and J ends were trimmed by 7 bases and 2 bases, with 12 bases remaining between them. The CDR3 is 14 residues long. The CDR3 sequence: CASNLGGGNQPQHF. In DNA, the CDR3 is TGCGCCAGCAACCTTGGGGGGGGCAATCAGCCCCAGCATTTT.

The chain couples TRBV28 to TRBJ2-7, with 9 nucleotides matching TRBD1. V lost 11 bases to trimming and J lost 2 bases; unmatched junction nucleotides: 7. This CDR3 region has 13 residues. The germline CDR1 and CDR2 sequences are MDHEN and SYDVKM. In nucleotides, the CDR3 is TGTGCCGGACGTGGGACAGGGACCTACGAGCAGTACTTC. It encodes CAGRGTGTYEQYF.

This clone was detected only once. The chain uses TRBV5-4 and TRBJ2-1; tentative D call: TRBD2 (6 bases). Trimming stripped 1 base from V and 4 bases from J, with 15 bases between. The CDR3 spans 16 residues. The V gene's germline CDR1 is SGHNT and CDR2 YYREEE (reference sequence). As DNA, the CDR3 is TGTGCCAGCAGCTTGTCAACGGGAGTAGCGTACAATGAGCAGTTCTTC. As protein: CASSLSTGVAYNEQFF. The full variable domain, completed using reference TRBV5-4 and TRBJ2-1, is ETGVTQSPTHLIKTRGQQVTLRCSSQSGHNTVSWYQQALGQGPQFIFQYYREEENGRGNFPPRFSGLQFPNYSSELNVNALELDDSALYLCASSLSTGVAYNEQFFGPGTRLTVL.

This clone was seen only once. The V call is TRBV27, the J call TRBJ2-3; 13 bases agree with TRBD2. The V and J ends lost 5 bases and 3 bases, in that order; junction bases with no gene match: 14. The germline CDR1 and CDR2 sequences are MNHEY and SMNVEV (reference sequence). CDR3 length equals 19 residues. The CDR3, as DNA: TGTGCCAGCAGTCGACCGACGCGGACTAGCGGGAGTGGTACAGATACGCAGTATTTT. The encoded protein is CASSRPTRTSGSGTDTQYF.